These 10 T cell receptor beta chains share one sample of origin, sequenced in a study of vaccination effects on CD4 cells after COVID-19. Cells that had been cultured for approximately ten days were the source of isolated CD4+ T cells. The person was diagnosed with PCR-confirmed SARS-CoV-2 infection between March and December 2020. As their vaccination, participants received two doses of either BNT162b2 or mRNA-1273. Some clones are missing from TCRdb's copy, which holds only in-frame ones; the method was immunoSEQ multiplex PCR. This table has nearly 50,000 clones, over 60% appearing once. Their antigen targets remain unknown. The sample consisted of CD4+ T cells from PBMCs cultured without peptide, taken after COVID-19 vaccination. Every receptor here comes from a human donor who had a prior SARS-CoV-2 infection.

The J gene is TRBJ2-7, the V gene TRBV5-4; D is uncertain. Trimming left V 0 bases short and J 3 bases short, with 13 bases between. Germline lookup yields CDR1 SGHNT and CDR2 YYREEE (reference sequence). There are 15 residues in the CDR3. CDR3 nucleotides: TGTGCCAGCAGCTTGGCCCCCCGGTCCGGCTACGAGCAGTACTTC. Translation: CASSLAPRSGYEQYF.

The CDR3, as DNA: TGCAGCGTTGCCAGGGCGGGGGGGCCTAATGAGCAGTTCTTC. This codes for CSVARAGGPNEQFF. The rearrangement links TRBV29-1 to TRBJ2-1; 9 bases line up with TRBD2. CDR3 length equals 14 residues. With V trimmed by 4 bases and J by 7 bases, 8 bases remained unmatched. Germline CDR1 reads SQVTM; CDR2 reads ANQGSEA.

The genes are TRBV7-2 and TRBJ1-2; D perhaps matches TRBD1 (6 bases). Looked up from germline, CDR1 is SGHTA and CDR2 is FQGNSA. The CDR3 consists of 14 residues. Trimming stripped 5 bases from V and 1 base from J, with 11 bases between. Here the CDR3 reads CASSGDRNNYGYTF. In DNA form, the CDR3 reads TGTGCCAGCAGCGGCGACAGGAATAACTATGGCTACACCTTC.

The V and J genes are TRBV5-4 and TRBJ2-5; TRBD2 agrees at 7 bases. Germline values: CDR1 SGHNT, CDR2 YYREEE (reference sequence). Losses at the gene ends were 5 bases for V and 2 bases for J; bases not matched to a gene: 3. The CDR3 consists of 13 residues. CDR3 in amino acids: CASSGAGQETQYF. CDR3 in DNA: TGTGCCAGCAGTGGAGCGGGACAAGAGACCCAGTACTTC.

The chain employs TRBV7-3 and TRBJ2-3; 8 nucleotides line up with TRBD1. There are 13 residues in the CDR3. CDR1 is SGHTA and CDR2 is FQGTGA in the germline V gene. V was pared by 5 bases and J by 5 bases, with 3 bases of the junction left unmatched. The CDR3 DNA sequence: TGTGCCAGCAGCCTACAGGGGGGAGATACGCAGTATTTT. Translated: CASSLQGGDTQYF.

The chain joins TRBV2 to TRBJ1-2; 9 bases map to TRBD1. CDR3 length equals 13 residues. The trim removed 6 bases at V and 1 base at J, leaving 0 bases unmatched. Germline V CDR1 and CDR2: SNHLY, FYNNEI. CDR3 DNA sequence: TGTGCCAGCAGGGACAGGGGTAACTATGGCTACACCTTC. Translated, it gives CASRDRGNYGYTF.

The V and J genes are TRBV11-2 and TRBJ2-4; D call uncertain. V was cut by 3 bases and J by 0 bases, with 21 bases left in between. CDR1 is SGHAT and CDR2 is FQNNGV in the germline V gene. This CDR3 spans 19 amino acids. This CDR3 reads CASSLWPRMLRTAKNIQYF. CDR3 nucleotides: TGTGCCAGCAGCTTGTGGCCTAGAATGTTGAGAACAGCCAAAAACATTCAGTACTTC.

The V and J genes are TRBV7-2 and TRBJ2-5, with 7 bases matching TRBD1. CDR1 and CDR2 from the germline V gene are SGHTA and FQGNSA. J gave up 5 bases and V 4 bases, and 7 bases lay outside the gene matches. The CDR3 is 14 residues long. The CDR3 spells CASSSNRGGETQYF. CDR3 sequence (DNA): TGTGCCAGCAGCTCGAACAGGGGTGGGGAGACCCAGTACTTC.

This chain links TRBV7-2 with TRBJ1-1, with no clear D. The CDR3 loop spans 16 amino acids. Germline V gene sequence: CDR1 SGHTA, CDR2 FQGNSA. The V end lost 4 bases, the J end lost 2 bases, and 17 bases lay between the germline ends. CDR3 DNA sequence: TGTGCCAGCAGCTCAGTTTACTGGGGTCACAACACTGAAGCTTTCTTT. It yields the protein CASSSVYWGHNTEAFF.

J is TRBJ2-2 and V is TRBV7-2, with 9 nucleotides matching TRBD1. The trim removed 2 bases at V and 4 bases at J, leaving 11 bases unmatched. The germline CDR1 and CDR2 sequences are SGHTA and FQGNSA. The CDR3 has 18 amino acids. The CDR3 bases are TGTGCCAGCAGCTTACAGACAGGGGGAATGACTGGCACCGGGGAGCTGTTTTTT. Amino acid sequence: CASSLQTGGMTGTGELFF.